This record concerns one TCR beta chain sequence. Its antigen is still unknown. This clone may be a read error of a much larger clone one base away. Molecular barcoded adaptors covering alpha/delta and beta/gamma chains were used on approximately 400 ng RNA. Each CDR3 protein gets one entry after TCRdb re-called the reads with MiXCR. Of tens of thousands of distinct CDR3 sequences listed, roughly 13% are singletons. The CDR3 has 15 amino acids. Germline-derived CDR1 and CDR2 are SEHNR and FQNEAQ (reference sequence). The record originates from a study of read filtering for tumor transcriptome and immune sequencing. Study in general: Patients were 17 male and 13 to 15 female, mean age 65.9 years, range roughly 47 to 80. R-ISS stage counts were 8 or 9 for I, about 15 for II, six or seven for III.

Notes on the study in general: This fraction held mixed bone marrow immune cells after CD138-negative sorting. RNA-seq captured clonotypes less deeply and reliably than IR-seq.

The rearrangement links TRBV7-9 to TRBJ1-1; no reliable D call. What was sequenced was a population of CD138-negative cells sorted from bone marrow. This TCR derives from a donor aged 40 or older with multiple myeloma. The CDR3 nucleotides read TGTGTCAGCAGCTTAGCTATGACCGGGAACACTGAAGCTTTCTTT. Translating gives CVSSLAMTGNTEAFF.